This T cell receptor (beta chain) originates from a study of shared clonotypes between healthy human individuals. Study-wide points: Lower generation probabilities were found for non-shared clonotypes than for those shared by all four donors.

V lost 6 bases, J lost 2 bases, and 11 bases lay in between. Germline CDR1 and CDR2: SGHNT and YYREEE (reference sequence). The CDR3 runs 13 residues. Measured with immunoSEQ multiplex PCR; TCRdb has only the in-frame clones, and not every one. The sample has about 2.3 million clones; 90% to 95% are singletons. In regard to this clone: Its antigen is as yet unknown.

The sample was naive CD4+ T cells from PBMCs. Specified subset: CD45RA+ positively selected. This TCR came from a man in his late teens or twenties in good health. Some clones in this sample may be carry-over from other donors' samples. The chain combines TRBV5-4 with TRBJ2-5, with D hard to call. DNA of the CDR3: TGTGCCAGCACCTGGGGTGGACAAGAGACCCAGTACTTC. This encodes CASTWGGQETQYF.